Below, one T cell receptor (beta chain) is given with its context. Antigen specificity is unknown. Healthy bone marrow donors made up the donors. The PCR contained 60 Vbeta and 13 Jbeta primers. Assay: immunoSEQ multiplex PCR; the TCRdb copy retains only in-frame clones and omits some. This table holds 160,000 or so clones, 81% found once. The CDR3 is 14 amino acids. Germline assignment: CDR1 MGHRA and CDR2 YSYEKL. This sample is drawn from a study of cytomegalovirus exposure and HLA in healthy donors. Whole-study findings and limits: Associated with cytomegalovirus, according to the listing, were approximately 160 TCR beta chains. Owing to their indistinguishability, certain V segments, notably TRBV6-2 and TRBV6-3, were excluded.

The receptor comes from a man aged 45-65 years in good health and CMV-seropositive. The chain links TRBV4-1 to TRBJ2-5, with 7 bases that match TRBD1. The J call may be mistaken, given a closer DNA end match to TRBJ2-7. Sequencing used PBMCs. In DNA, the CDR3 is TGCGCCAGCAGCCTTCCGGGACAGAAAGTCGAGCAGTACTTC. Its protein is CASSLPGQKVEQYF.